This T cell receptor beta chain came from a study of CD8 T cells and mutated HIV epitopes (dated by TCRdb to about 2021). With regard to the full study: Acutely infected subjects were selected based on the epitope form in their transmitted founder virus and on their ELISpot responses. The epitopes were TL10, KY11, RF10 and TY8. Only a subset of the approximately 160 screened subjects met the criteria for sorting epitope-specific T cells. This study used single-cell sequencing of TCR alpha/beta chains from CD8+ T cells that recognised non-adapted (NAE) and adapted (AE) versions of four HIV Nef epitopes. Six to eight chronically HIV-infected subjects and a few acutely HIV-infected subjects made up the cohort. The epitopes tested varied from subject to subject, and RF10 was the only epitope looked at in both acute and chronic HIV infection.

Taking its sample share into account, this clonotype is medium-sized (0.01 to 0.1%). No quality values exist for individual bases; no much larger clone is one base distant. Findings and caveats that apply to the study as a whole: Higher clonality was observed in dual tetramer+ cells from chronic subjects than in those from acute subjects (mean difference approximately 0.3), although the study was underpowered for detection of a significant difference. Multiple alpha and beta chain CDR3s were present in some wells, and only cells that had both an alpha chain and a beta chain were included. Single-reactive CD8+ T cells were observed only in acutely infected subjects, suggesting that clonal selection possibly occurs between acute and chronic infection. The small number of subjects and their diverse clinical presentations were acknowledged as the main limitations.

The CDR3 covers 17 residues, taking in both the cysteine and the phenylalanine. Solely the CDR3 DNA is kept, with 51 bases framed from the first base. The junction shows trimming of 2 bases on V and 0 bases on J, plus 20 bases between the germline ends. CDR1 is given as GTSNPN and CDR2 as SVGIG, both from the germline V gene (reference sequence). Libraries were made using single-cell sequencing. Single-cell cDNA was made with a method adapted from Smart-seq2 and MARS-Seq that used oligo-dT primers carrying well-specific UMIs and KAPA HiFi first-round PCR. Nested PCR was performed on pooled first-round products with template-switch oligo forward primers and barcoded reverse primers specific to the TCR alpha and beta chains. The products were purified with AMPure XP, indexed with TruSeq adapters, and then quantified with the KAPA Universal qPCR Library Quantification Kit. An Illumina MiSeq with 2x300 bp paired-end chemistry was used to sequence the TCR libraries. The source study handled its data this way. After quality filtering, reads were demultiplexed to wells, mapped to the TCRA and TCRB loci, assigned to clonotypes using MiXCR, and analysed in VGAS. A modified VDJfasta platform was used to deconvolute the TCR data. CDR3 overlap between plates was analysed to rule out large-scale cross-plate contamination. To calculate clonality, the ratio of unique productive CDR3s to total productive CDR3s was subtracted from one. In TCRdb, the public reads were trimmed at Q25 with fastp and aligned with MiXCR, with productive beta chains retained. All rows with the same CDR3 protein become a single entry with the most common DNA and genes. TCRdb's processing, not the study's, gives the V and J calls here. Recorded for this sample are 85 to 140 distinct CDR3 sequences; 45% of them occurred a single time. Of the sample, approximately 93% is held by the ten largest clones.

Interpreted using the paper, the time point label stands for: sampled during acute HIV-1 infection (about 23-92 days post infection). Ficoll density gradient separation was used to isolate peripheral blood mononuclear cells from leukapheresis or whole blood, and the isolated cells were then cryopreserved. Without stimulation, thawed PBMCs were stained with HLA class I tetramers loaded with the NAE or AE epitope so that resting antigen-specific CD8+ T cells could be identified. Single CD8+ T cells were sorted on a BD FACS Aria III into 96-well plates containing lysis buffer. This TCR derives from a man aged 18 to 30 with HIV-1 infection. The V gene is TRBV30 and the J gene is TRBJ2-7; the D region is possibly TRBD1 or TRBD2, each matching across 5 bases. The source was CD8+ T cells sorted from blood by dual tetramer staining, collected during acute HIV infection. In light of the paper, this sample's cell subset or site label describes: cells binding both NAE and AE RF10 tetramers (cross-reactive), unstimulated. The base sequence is TGTGCCTGGAGTCCGAGCCTTGGGACGTTGAGCTCCTACGAGCAGTACTTC. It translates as CAWSPSLGTLSSYEQYF.